One sample yielded the 30 T cell receptor beta chains listed below, sequenced in a study of blood T cell repertoires in COVID-19. Sequenced by immunoSEQ multiplex PCR; TCRdb stores in-frame clones only, minus some. The table records fewer than 300,000 clones, about 91% of them present only once. Sequencing used peripheral blood. Source of these receptors: a person aged 18 to 30 with COVID-19, enrolled during active disease.

The chain uses TRBV5-1 and TRBJ1-1; D is uncertain. The CDR3 has 13 amino acids. V was cut by 4 bases and J by 1 base, with 8 bases left in between. Germline V gives CDR1 SGHRS, CDR2 YFSETQ. The chain's CDR3 is CASSRRGNTEAFF. CDR3 coding DNA: TGCGCCAGCAGCCGACGGGGGAACACTGAAGCTTTCTTT.

This rearrangement joins TRBV11-3 to TRBJ2-3; D call uncertain. The CDR3 contains 13 residues. Trimming shortened V by 2 bases and J by 3 bases, and 6 bases separated the two germline ends. Germline V gene lookup returns CDR1 SGHNT and CDR2 YENEEA. CDR3 amino acids: CASSLRGTDTQYF. The CDR3 coding sequence is TGTGCCAGCAGCTTAAGAGGAACAGATACGCAGTATTTT.

This chain uses TRBV7-9 with TRBJ1-1; no clear D. The V gene's germline CDR1 is SEHNR and CDR2 FQNEAQ (reference sequence). This CDR3 is built from 15 residues. Trimming removed 5 bases at V and 5 bases at J, with 18 bases between. CDR3 coding DNA: TGTGCCAGCAGCCCGGGAGGGCAGGTAAGGACTGAAGCTTTCTTT. This encodes CASSPGGQVRTEAFF.

This clone was counted once. V and J are TRBV5-4 and TRBJ2-7; 10 nucleotides agree with TRBD1. The CDR3 totals 14 residues. J lost 3 bases, V lost 5 bases, and 5 bases had no gene match. Germline CDR1 is SGHNT and CDR2 is YYREEE (reference sequence). The CDR3, as DNA: TGTGCCAGCAGTTCCGGGACAGGGGTCTACGAGCAGTACTTC. It specifies CASSSGTGVYEQYF.

This sequence joins TRBV20-1 and TRBJ2-2; unclear D gene. CDR3 length equals 12 residues. V gave up 3 bases and J gave up 4 bases, with 6 bases separating them. In germline, CDR1 is DFQATT, CDR2 SNEGSKA (reference sequence). The CDR3 DNA sequence: TGCAGTGCTAGTTGGCTCACCGGGGAGCTGTTTTTT. Residues: CSASWLTGELFF.

V is TRBV11-2 and J is TRBJ1-1, with D perhaps matching TRBD1 (5 bases). CDR3 size: 18 residues. V shed 1 base and J shed 4 bases, with 22 bases lying between them. Per germline, CDR1 SGHAT and CDR2 FQNNGV. Here the CDR3 reads CASSLGGGRIKGGTEAFF. The CDR3 coding sequence is TGTGCCAGCAGCTTAGGCGGGGGGAGGATAAAAGGCGGCACTGAAGCTTTCTTT.

This chain uses TRBV27 with TRBJ2-7; no firm D call. Germline V gene data show CDR1 as MNHEY and CDR2 as SMNVEV (reference sequence). V was clipped by 3 bases and J by 2 bases, with 14 bases between them. The CDR3 spans 15 residues. The CDR3 is CASSFIATLAYEQYF. The CDR3 bases are TGTGCCAGCAGTTTCATAGCAACCTTAGCCTACGAGCAGTACTTC.

V is TRBV5-1 and J is TRBJ2-3; D might be TRBD1 (5 bases). In germline, CDR1 is SGHRS, CDR2 YFSETQ. The CDR3 is made up of 13 amino acids. V gave up 2 bases and J gave up 6 bases, with 10 bases separating them. The CDR3 sequence: CASSFDSYDTQYF. The CDR3 region has the DNA TGCGCCAGCAGCTTTGACAGCTACGATACGCAGTATTTT.

V usage is TRBV11-2 and J usage is TRBJ1-1, with D possibly matching TRBD1 (5 bases). The germline CDR1 and CDR2 sequences are SGHAT and FQNNGV. V lost 3 bases and J lost 0, with 23 bases in between. The CDR3 length is 19 residues. This chain's CDR3 is CASSFRTVGHSALNTEAFF. Written as DNA, the CDR3 is TGTGCCAGCAGCTTTCGGACGGTCGGACACTCCGCCTTGAACACTGAAGCTTTCTTT.

The chain couples TRBV4-2 to TRBJ2-7; 9 bases are shared with TRBD1. This CDR3 spans 15 amino acids. V was pared by 0 bases and J by 4 bases, with 4 bases of the junction left unmatched. The germline V gene encodes CDR1 LGHNA and CDR2 YNFKEQ. The CDR3 region has the DNA TGTGCCAGCAGCCAAGAACAGGGGGCGCAATACGAGCAGTACTTC. Protein product: CASSQEQGAQYEQYF.

The V and J genes are TRBV30 and TRBJ1-6; D is ambiguous. Germline V lookup: CDR1 GTSNPN, CDR2 SVGIG (reference sequence). The CDR3 spans 14 residues. The V gene lost 0 bases and the J gene lost 9 bases, with 12 bases spanning the gap. CDR3 loop: CAWSVAVGSSPLHF. The CDR3 DNA sequence: TGTGCCTGGAGTGTAGCGGTAGGGAGTTCACCCCTCCACTTT.

The CDR3 DNA reads TGTGCTAGTGGCGTACAGGGAATCAACGAGCAGTACTTC. Protein product: CASGVQGINEQYF. The chain carries TRBV12-5 and TRBJ2-7; D might be TRBD1 (6 bases). The CDR3 is made up of 13 amino acids. Trimming cost V 6 bases and J 5 bases, with 14 bases left between them. Germline CDR1 LGHNT, CDR2 FRNRAP.

The chain couples TRBV25-1 to TRBJ1-1; 9 bases line up with TRBD1. CDR1 MGHDK and CDR2 SYGVNS come from the germline V gene. The CDR3 has 14 residues. V gave up 6 bases and J gave up 4 bases; unmatched junction bases: 6. In DNA, the CDR3 is TGTGCCAGCAGCGAAACAGGGGGCGGCACTGAAGCTTTCTTT. Protein: CASSETGGGTEAFF.

Of note for this clone: Germline is not matched at one junction end, which may reflect a read error. The J gene is TRBJ1-5, the V gene TRBV19, with D possibly matching TRBD1 (6 bases). The CDR3 length is 17 residues. Germline lookup yields CDR1 LNHDA and CDR2 SQIVND (reference sequence). The CDR3 spells CASSTLDSFGSNQPQHF. CDR3 DNA sequence: TGTGCCAGCAGTACCCTGGACAGTTTTGGGAGCAATCAGCCCCAGCATTTT.

The chain uses TRBV11-2 and TRBJ2-5; weak D call: TRBD2 (6 bases). This CDR3 contains 15 residues. Germline V CDR1 and CDR2: SGHAT, FQNNGV. V was shortened by 3 bases and J by 1 base, with 12 bases between the two germline ends. CDR3 residues: CASSFGLAPQETQYF. CDR3 DNA: TGTGCCAGCAGCTTCGGGCTAGCGCCCCAAGAGACCCAGTACTTC. The full variable domain, completed using reference TRBV11-2 and TRBJ2-5, is EAGVAQSPRYKIIEKRQSVAFWCNPISGHATLYWYQQILGQGPKLLIQFQNNGVVDDSQLPKDRFSAERLKGVDSTLKIQPAKLEDSAVYLCASSFGLAPQETQYFGPGTRLLVL.

This chain joins TRBV24-1 and TRBJ2-5, with 10 bases identical to TRBD2. Germline assignment: CDR1 KGHDR and CDR2 SFDVKD. Trimming took 7 bases from V and 3 from J; bases not matched to a gene: 7. The CDR3 sequence is 15 residues long. The CDR3 coding sequence is TGTGCCACCAGCCCCGGAAGCGGGAGGGAAGAGACCCAGTACTTC. As protein: CATSPGSGREETQYF.

This clone was recorded once. The V call is TRBV7-6, the J call TRBJ1-1; 8 bases agree with TRBD1. Germline CDR1 reads SGHVS; CDR2 reads FNYEAQ. V gave up 2 bases and J gave up 11 bases; unmatched junction bases: 10. This CDR3 has 14 residues. CDR3 DNA: TGTGCCAGCAGCTTATCTGCAGGGGGCGGTGGGGCTTTCTTT. It codes for CASSLSAGGGGAFF.

The chain uses TRBV12-1 and TRBJ2-1; the table names TRBD1, a call not compared with the DNA. TRBV12-1 is marked as a pseudogene. The CDR3 sequence is 15 residues long. The CDR3 region has the DNA TGTGCCAGCAGCCCCCTGGGGACAGGGTGGAATGAGCAGTTCTTC. Translation gives CASSPLGTGWNEQFF.

The V gene is TRBV6-1, the J gene TRBJ1-4, with 8 bases that match TRBD1. Germline-derived CDR1 and CDR2 are MNHNS and SASEGT. This CDR3 is built from 15 residues. The junction had 7 bases not matched to a gene; V was cut back by 2 bases and J by 8 bases. The chain's CDR3 is CASSERGQDFEKLFF. Written as DNA, the CDR3 is TGTGCCAGCAGTGAACGGGGACAGGATTTCGAAAAACTGTTTTTT.

The V and J genes are TRBV5-6 and TRBJ1-2; tentative D call: TRBD1 (6 bases). Trimming pared 3 bases from V and 7 bases from J, leaving 19 bases between. The germline V gene encodes CDR1 SGHDT and CDR2 YYEEEE. The CDR3 extends over 15 amino acids. CDR3 in amino acids: CASSYGAQGAFGYTF. The CDR3 DNA reads TGTGCCAGCAGCTACGGGGCACAGGGTGCTTTTGGCTACACCTTC.

Turning to this clone: At one end, the junction sequence differs from germline, possibly due to a read error. The genes are TRBV7-7 and TRBJ2-1; D remains unclear. The CDR3 consists of 13 residues. Looked up from germline, CDR1 is SSHAT and CDR2 is FNYEAQ (reference sequence). The CDR3 region is CASSFTVYNEQFF. The CDR3 nucleotides are TGTGCTAGCAGCTTCACGGTCTACAATGAGCAGTTCTTC.

The chain carries TRBV16 and TRBJ2-2; no reliable D call. CDR1 and CDR2 (germline): KGHSY, FQNENV. Trimming removed 2 bases at V and 8 bases at J, with 9 bases between. The CDR3 totals 13 residues. The CDR3 region has the DNA TGTGCCAGCAGCCAAACAGCCGGAGGGGAGCTGTTTTTT. It specifies CASSQTAGGELFF.

The chain links TRBV30 to TRBJ2-2; D possibly corresponds to TRBD2 (6 bases). The CDR3 covers 15 residues. Germline assignment: CDR1 GTSNPN and CDR2 SVGIG (reference sequence). V gave up 2 bases and J gave up 0 bases, with 10 bases separating them. The CDR3 bases are TGTGCCTGGAGTAAAGCGGGCGCGAACACCGGGGAGCTGTTTTTT. Amino acid sequence: CAWSKAGANTGELFF. The full variable domain, in which reference TRBV30 and TRBJ2-2 provide the parts outside the CDR3, is SQTIHQWPATLVQPVGSPLSLECTVEGTSNPNLYWYRQAAGRGLQLLFYSVGIGQISSEVPQNLSASRPQDRQFILSSKKLLLSDSGFYLCAWSKAGANTGELFFGEGSRLTVL.

DNA for the CDR3: TGTGCCAGCAGCATTATAGGCTGGCCGGGACAGGGGGCCTCCGAGCAGTACTTC. This translates into CASSIIGWPGQGASEQYF. The rearrangement joins TRBV5-5 to TRBJ2-7; TRBD1 matches 12 bases. J lost 6 bases, V lost 4 bases, and 17 bases had no gene match. The CDR3 runs to 18 residues. CDR1 and CDR2 from the germline V gene are SGHKS and YYEKEE (reference sequence).

The chain combines TRBV6-6 with TRBJ2-1; D is ambiguous. Trimming shortened V by 5 bases and J by 7 bases, and 6 bases separated the two germline ends. Germline CDR1 reads MNHNY; CDR2 reads SVGAGI (reference sequence). This CDR3 is built from 11 residues. DNA for the CDR3: TGTGCCAGCAGTCCCTTGAATGAGCAGTTCTTC. Translated: CASSPLNEQFF.

This chain joins TRBV6-5 and TRBJ2-1; possibly TRBD2 for D (6 bases). V lost 8 bases and J lost 0, with 11 bases in between. CDR1 is MNHEY, CDR2 SVGAGI, per germline. The CDR3 totals 14 residues. The CDR3 is CASGQEGSYNEQFF. The CDR3 DNA reads as TGTGCCAGCGGCCAGGAGGGCTCCTACAATGAGCAGTTCTTC.

This chain links TRBV28 with TRBJ1-2; 7 nucleotides match TRBD1. V was pared by 5 bases and J by 4 bases, with 7 bases of the junction left unmatched. The germline gives CDR1 MDHEN, CDR2 SYDVKM. CDR3 length: 14 amino acids. The CDR3 here is CASSPRGLSYGYTF. CDR3 sequence (DNA): TGTGCCAGCAGTCCGAGGGGGCTGTCCTATGGCTACACCTTC.

About this clone itself: The same CDR3 also results from other DNA sequences found in this sample. The chain couples TRBV4-3 to TRBJ2-7; D call uncertain. V was pared by 0 bases and J by 4 bases, with 7 bases between. The CDR3 is 13 amino acids. Per the germline V gene, CDR1 is LGHNA and CDR2 is YSLEER. DNA of the CDR3: TGCGCCAGCAGCCAAGACCGAGGTTACGAGCAGTACTTC. Protein sequence: CASSQDRGYEQYF.

The rearrangement links TRBV6-6 to TRBJ1-1, with 7 bases that match TRBD1. V lost 8 bases, J lost 4 bases, and 10 bases stayed unmatched. CDR1 is MNHNY, CDR2 SVGAGI, per germline (reference sequence). The CDR3 has 14 amino acids. The CDR3 bases are TGTGCCAGCGGAATGACAGGGAAAGGCACTGAAGCTTTCTTT. Translation gives CASGMTGKGTEAFF.

This chain uses TRBV6-6 with TRBJ1-1; the D is unclear. V lost 7 bases and J lost 3, with 12 bases in between. CDR3 length: 13 residues. Germline V lookup: CDR1 MNHNY, CDR2 SVGAGI (reference sequence). CDR3: CASIRGKDTEAFF. Written as DNA, the CDR3 is TGTGCCAGCATCCGAGGGAAGGACACTGAAGCTTTCTTT.